This TCR beta chain was sequenced for a study of beta chain features in type 1 diabetes. Findings and limits, study-wide: Cells with high TCR expression could be over-represented by cDNA sequencing.

Each of the sorted populations had a purity greater than 95%. In the case of this clone: Its antigen is unknown.

The CDR3 has 17 amino acids. Every isolated RNA sample was fully reverse transcribed, so sequencing captured expressed TCRB transcripts. Each sample of naive, central memory or regulatory T cells had, on average, approximately 3.5 million reads. Clones were sequenced by immunoSEQ multiplex PCR, and TCRdb holds only the in-frame ones, with some missing. This table holds about 930,000 clones, about a sixth found once. The TCR was taken from a woman aged 18-30 years in good health. V and J are TRBV12-2 and TRBJ2-2; the table's D call, TRBD2, was not checked against the DNA. TRBV12-2 corresponds to a pseudogene. The sequenced sample consisted of naive CD4+ T cells from blood. CDR3 sequence (DNA): TGTGCAAGTCGCTTATGGTCCGAGCGGGAGGACACCGGGGAGCTGTTTTTT. It specifies CASRLWSEREDTGELFF.